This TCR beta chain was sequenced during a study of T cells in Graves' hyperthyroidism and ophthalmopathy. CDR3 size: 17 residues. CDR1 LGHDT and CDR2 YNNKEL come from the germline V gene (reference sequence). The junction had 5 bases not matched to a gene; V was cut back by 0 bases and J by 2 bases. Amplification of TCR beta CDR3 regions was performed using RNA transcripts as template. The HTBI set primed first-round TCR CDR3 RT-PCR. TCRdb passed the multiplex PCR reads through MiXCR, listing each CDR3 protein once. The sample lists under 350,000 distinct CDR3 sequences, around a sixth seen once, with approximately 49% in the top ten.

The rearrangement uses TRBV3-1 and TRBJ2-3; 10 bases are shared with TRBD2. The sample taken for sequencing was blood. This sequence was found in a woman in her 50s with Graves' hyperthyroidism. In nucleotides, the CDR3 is TGTGCCAGCAGCCAAGAAATAGCGGGGGGATTCACAGATACGCAGTATTTT. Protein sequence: CASSQEIAGGFTDTQYF.